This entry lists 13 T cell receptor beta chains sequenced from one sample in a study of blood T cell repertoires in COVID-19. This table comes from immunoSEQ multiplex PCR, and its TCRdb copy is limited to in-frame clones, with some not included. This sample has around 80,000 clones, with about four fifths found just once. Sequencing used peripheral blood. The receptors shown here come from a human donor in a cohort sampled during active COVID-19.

The CDR3 is CASRPGTGESPLHF. The CDR3 nucleotides read TGTGCCAGCAGACCCGGGACAGGCGAATCACCCCTCCACTTT. The chain employs TRBV2 and TRBJ1-6; 8 nucleotides match TRBD1. Per germline, CDR1 SNHLY and CDR2 FYNNEI. The J segment lost 10 bases and the V segment lost 6 bases, leaving 8 bases of the junction unmatched. The CDR3 runs to 14 residues. Using reference TRBV2 and TRBJ1-6 for the parts outside the CDR3, the full variable domain is EPEVTQTPSHQVTQMGQEVILRCVPISNHLYFYWYRQILGQKVEFLVSFYNNEISEKSEIFDDQFSVERPDGSNFTLKIRSTKLEDSAMYFCASRPGTGESPLHFGNGTRLTVT.

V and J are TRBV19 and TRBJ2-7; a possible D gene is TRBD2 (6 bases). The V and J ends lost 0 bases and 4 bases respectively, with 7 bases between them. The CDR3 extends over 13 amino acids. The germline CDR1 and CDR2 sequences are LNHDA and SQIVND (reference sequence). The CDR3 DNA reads TGTGCCAGTAGTATAGACGGGGGTTACGAGCAGTACTTC. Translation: CASSIDGGYEQYF.

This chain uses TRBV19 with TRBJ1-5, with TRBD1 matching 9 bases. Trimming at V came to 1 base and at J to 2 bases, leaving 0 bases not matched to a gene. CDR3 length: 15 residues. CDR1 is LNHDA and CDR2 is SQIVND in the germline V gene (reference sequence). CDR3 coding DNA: TGTGCCAGTAGTATAGGGACAGGGGGCAATCAGCCCCAGCATTTT. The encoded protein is CASSIGTGGNQPQHF.

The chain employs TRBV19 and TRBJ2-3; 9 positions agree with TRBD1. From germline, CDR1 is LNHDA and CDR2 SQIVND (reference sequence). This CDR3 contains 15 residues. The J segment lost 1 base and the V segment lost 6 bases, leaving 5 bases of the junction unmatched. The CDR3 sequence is CASSEQGARTDTQYF. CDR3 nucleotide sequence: TGTGCCAGTAGCGAACAGGGGGCACGCACAGATACGCAGTATTTT.

CDR3 DNA: TGTGCCAGCAGCTTGGGATGGGACAGGACGAAGGAGACCCAGTACTTC. The encoded protein is CASSLGWDRTKETQYF. The J gene is TRBJ2-5, the V gene TRBV7-9; 8 nucleotides agree with TRBD1. The J segment lost 5 bases and the V segment lost 3 bases, leaving 11 bases of the junction unmatched. The CDR3 consists of 16 residues. CDR1 and CDR2 (germline): SEHNR, FQNEAQ (reference sequence).

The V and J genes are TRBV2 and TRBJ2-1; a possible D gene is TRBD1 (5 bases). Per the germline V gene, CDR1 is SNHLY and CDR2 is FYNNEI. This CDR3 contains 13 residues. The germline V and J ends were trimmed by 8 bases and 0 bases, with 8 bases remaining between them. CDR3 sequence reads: CASGASSYNEQFF. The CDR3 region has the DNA TGTGCCAGCGGGGCTAGCTCCTACAATGAGCAGTTCTTC. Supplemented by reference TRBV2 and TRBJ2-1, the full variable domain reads EPEVTQTPSHQVTQMGQEVILRCVPISNHLYFYWYRQILGQKVEFLVSFYNNEISEKSEIFDDQFSVERPDGSNFTLKIRSTKLEDSAMYFCASGASSYNEQFFGPGTRLTVL.

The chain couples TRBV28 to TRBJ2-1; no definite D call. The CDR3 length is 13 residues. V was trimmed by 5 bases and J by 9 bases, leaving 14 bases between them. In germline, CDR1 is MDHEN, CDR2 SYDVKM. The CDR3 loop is CASSLFTGGEQFF. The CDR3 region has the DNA TGTGCCAGCAGTCTTTTCACGGGTGGTGAGCAGTTCTTC. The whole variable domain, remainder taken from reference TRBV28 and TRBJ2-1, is DVKVTQSSRYLVKRTGEKVFLECVQDMDHENMFWYRQDPGLGLRLIYFSYDVKMKEKGDIPEGYSVSREKKERFSLILESASTNQTSMYLCASSLFTGGEQFFGPGTRLTVL.

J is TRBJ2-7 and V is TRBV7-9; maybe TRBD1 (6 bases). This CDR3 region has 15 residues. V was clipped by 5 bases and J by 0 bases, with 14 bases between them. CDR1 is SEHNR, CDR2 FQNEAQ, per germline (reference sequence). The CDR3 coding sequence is TGTGCCAGCAGCGTCCGGGACACGAGCTCCTACGAGCAGTACTTC. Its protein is CASSVRDTSSYEQYF.

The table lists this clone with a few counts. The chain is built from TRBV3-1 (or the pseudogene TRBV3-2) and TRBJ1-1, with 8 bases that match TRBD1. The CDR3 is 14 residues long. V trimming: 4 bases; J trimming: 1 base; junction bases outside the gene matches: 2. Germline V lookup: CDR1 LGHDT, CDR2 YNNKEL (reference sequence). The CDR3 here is CASSLTGGNTEAFF. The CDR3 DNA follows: TGTGCCAGCAGCCTCACAGGGGGGAACACTGAAGCTTTCTTT.

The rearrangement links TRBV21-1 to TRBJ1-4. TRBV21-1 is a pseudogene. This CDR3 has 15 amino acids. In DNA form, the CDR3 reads TGTGCCAGCACCACCCCGGGAACGACTAATGAAAAACTGTTTTTT. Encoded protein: CASTTPGTTNEKLFF.

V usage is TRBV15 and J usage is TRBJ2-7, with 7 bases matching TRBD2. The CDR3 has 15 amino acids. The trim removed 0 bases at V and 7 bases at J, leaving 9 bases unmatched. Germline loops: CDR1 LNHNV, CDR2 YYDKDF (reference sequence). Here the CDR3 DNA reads TGTGCCACCAGCAGAGATAGGGAGGGGATAGTTGAGCAGTACTTC. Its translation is CATSRDREGIVEQYF.

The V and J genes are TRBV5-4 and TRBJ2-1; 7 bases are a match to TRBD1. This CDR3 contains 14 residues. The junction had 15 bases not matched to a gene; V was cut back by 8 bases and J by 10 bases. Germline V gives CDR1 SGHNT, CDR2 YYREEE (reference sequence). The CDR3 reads CASSKGTAWVEQFF. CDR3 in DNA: TGTGCCAGTTCAAAAGGGACAGCCTGGGTGGAGCAGTTCTTC.

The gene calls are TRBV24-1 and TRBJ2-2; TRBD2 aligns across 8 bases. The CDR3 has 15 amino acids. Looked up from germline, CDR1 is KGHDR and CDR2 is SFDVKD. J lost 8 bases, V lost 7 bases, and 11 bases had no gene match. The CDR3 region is CATRPPGGKMGELFF. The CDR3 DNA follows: TGTGCCACCAGGCCCCCGGGAGGGAAGATGGGGGAGCTGTTTTTT.